This TCR beta chain was identified during a study of T cell repertoires in cytomegalovirus infection (dated by TCRdb to the late 2010s). About the full investigation: Recently identified HLA-C-restricted CMV epitopes, whose presentation resists viral immunomodulation, were targeted by peptide stimulations together with well-studied HLA-B-restricted epitopes. The HLA type of each donor mattered for the analysis, because public TCR beta signatures pointed to carriage of CMV infection along with the matching HLA type.

Sequencing relied on an Illumina HiSeq 1500. TCRdb's own reprocessing of the public reads used fastp at Q25 and MiXCR and kept productive beta chains. Each CDR3 protein appears once, grouped with its most common genes and DNA. For this sample the table gives a few hundred thousand distinct CDR3 sequences, of which 42% were detected only once. Jointly, the top ten make up around two fifths of the sample. Reading the germline V gene gives CDR1 SGHTA and CDR2 FQGNSA. Measured from the cysteine to the phenylalanine, the CDR3 is 12 residues long. The retained sequence is limited to the CDR3, 36 bases, with the frame set at the first base. Study-wide conclusions, independent of this receptor: Cumulative frequency of public TCR beta family members discriminated carriers of CMV infection plus the relevant HLA type in this cohort and an independent approximately 350-donor cohort. The ex vivo response was dominated by HLA-C-restricted CMV-specific TCR beta clonotypes, which also provided the single most frequent clonotype in two of eight donors.

In this sample, this clonotype turned up a few times. Its antigen is not yet known. The junction departs from germline at one end; a sequencing error may be responsible. The treatment or condition tag for this specimen amounts to: in vitro stimulation with specific CMV peptide epitopes to enrich CMV-specific T cells. This sample comprised cultured PBMCs, obtained from culture after CMV antigen stimulation. This sequence originates from a human donor in good health (CMV status not recorded). Some clones in this sample may be carry-over from other donors' samples. The chain couples TRBV7-2 to TRBJ2-7; possibly the D gene is TRBD2, per 6 matching bases. At the DNA level, the sequence is TGTGCCAGTACACGGGACTCCCACGAGCAGTACTTC. Its coded protein is CASTRDSHEQYF.